These 4 T cell receptor beta chains share one sample of origin, sequenced in a study of cytomegalovirus exposure and HLA in healthy donors. Data came from immunoSEQ multiplex PCR; TCRdb stores just in-frame clones and leaves some out. The sample contains 200,000 to 250,000 clones, around 90% of which appear only once. Sequencing was done on a sample of PBMCs. The receptors were sampled from a woman aged 18-29 years in good health and CMV-seropositive.

The chain uses TRBV5-6 and TRBJ2-7, with D hard to call. This CDR3 spans 13 amino acids. Trimming removed 1 base from V and 2 bases from J, with 7 bases in between. The germline V gene has CDR1 SGHDT and CDR2 YYEEEE. CDR3: CASSLIAPYEQYF. The CDR3, as DNA: TGTGCCAGCAGCTTGATAGCCCCCTACGAGCAGTACTTC.

This chain uses TRBV18 with TRBJ2-3; D unresolved. CDR3 size: 11 residues. Germline lookup yields CDR1 KGHSH and CDR2 LQKENI. Trimming stripped 7 bases from V and 2 bases from J, with 4 bases between. The DNA of the CDR3 is TGTGCCAGCTTCTTCACAGATACGCAGTATTTT. It specifies CASFFTDTQYF.

The rearrangement joins TRBV19 to TRBJ2-1; 8 bases fit TRBD2. CDR1 and CDR2 from the germline V gene are LNHDA and SQIVND (reference sequence). V trimming: 1 base; J trimming: 4 bases; junction bases outside the gene matches: 9. This CDR3 is built from 17 residues. The CDR3 spells CASSIGWREDNYNEQFF. The CDR3 DNA sequence: TGTGCCAGTAGTATAGGTTGGCGGGAGGATAATTACAATGAGCAGTTCTTC. Full variable domain (rest looked up from reference TRBV19 and TRBJ2-1): DGGITQSPKYLFRKEGQNVTLSCEQNLNHDAMYWYRQDPGQGLRLIYYSQIVNDFQKGDIAEGYSVSREKKESFPLTVTSAQKNPTAFYLCASSIGWREDNYNEQFFGPGTRLTVL.

Ten or more counts support this clone. This chain links TRBV25-1 with TRBJ2-7, with TRBD2 identical over 14 bases. Germline loops: CDR1 MGHDK, CDR2 SYGVNS. Unmatched junction bases numbered 11, after V lost 1 base and J lost 6 bases. This CDR3 has 18 amino acids. The CDR3: CASSEFGTSGSGGSEQYF. DNA of the CDR3: TGTGCCAGCAGTGAATTTGGGACTAGCGGGAGTGGGGGAAGCGAGCAGTACTTC.